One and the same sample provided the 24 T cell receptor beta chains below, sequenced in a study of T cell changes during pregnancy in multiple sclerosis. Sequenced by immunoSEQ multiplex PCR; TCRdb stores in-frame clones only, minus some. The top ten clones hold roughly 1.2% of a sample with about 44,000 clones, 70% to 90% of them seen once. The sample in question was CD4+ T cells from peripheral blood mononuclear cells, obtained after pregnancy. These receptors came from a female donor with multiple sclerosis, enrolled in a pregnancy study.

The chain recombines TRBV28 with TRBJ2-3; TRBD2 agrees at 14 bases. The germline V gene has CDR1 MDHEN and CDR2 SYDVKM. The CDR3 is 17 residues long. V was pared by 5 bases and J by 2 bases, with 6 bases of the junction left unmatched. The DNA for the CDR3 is TGTGCCAGCAGTCCCGGGACTAGCGGGAGATACACAGATACGCAGTATTTT. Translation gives CASSPGTSGRYTDTQYF.

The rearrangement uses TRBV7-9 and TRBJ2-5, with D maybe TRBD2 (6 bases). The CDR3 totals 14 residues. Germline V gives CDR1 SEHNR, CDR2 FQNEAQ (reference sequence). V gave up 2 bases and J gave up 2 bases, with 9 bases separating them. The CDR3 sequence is CASSLSGLQETQYF. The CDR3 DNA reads TGTGCCAGCAGCTTATCGGGACTGCAAGAGACCCAGTACTTC.

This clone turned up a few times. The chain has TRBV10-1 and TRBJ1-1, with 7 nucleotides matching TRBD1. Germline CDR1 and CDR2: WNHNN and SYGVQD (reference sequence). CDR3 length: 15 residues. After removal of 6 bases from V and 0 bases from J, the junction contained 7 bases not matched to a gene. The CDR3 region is CASRARDSLNTEAFF. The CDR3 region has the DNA TGCGCCAGCAGGGCCCGGGACAGCTTGAACACTGAAGCTTTCTTT.

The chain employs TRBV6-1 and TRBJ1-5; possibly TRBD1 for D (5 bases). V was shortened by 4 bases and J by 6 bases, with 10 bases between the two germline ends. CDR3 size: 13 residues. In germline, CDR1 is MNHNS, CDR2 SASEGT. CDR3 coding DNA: TGTGCCAGCAGTGCATGGGGGGGTCAGCCCCAGCATTTT. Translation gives CASSAWGGQPQHF.

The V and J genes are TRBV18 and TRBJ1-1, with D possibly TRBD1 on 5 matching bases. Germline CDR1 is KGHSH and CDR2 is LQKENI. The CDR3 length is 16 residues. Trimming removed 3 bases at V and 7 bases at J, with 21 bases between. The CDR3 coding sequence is TGTGCCAGCTCACCCCTGATAGACACGGGGGGTTTTGAAGCTTTCTTT. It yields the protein CASSPLIDTGGFEAFF.

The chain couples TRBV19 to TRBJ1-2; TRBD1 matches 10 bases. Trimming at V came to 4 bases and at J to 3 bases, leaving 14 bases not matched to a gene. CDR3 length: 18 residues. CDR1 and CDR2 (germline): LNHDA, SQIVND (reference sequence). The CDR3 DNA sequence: TGTGCCAGTAGTACGAGTCTGACAGGGGGCACTAAAGACTATGGCTACACCTTC. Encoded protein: CASSTSLTGGTKDYGYTF. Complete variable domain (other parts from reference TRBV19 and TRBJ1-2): DGGITQSPKYLFRKEGQNVTLSCEQNLNHDAMYWYRQDPGQGLRLIYYSQIVNDFQKGDIAEGYSVSREKKESFPLTVTSAQKNPTAFYLCASSTSLTGGTKDYGYTFGSGTRLTVV.

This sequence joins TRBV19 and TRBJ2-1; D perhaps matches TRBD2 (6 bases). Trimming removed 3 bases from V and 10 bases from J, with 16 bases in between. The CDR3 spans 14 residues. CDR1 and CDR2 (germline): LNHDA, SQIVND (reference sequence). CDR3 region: CASSIFAGMGEQFF. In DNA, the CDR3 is TGTGCCAGTAGTATTTTCGCGGGGATGGGGGAGCAGTTCTTC.

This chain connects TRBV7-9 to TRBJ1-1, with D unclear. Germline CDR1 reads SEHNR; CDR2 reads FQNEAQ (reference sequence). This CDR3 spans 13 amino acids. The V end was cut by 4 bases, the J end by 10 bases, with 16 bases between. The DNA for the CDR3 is TGTGCCAGCAGCTCGAACGAGGGAGGACCAGCTTTCTTT. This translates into CASSSNEGGPAFF.

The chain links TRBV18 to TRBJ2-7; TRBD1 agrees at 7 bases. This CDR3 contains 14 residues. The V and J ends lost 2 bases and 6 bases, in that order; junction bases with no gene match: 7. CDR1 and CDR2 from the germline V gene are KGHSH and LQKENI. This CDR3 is CASSPGRGPAEQYF. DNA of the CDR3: TGTGCCAGCTCACCAGGAAGGGGGCCGGCCGAGCAGTACTTC. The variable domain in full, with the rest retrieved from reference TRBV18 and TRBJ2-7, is NAGVMQNPRHLVRRRGQEARLRCSPMKGHSHVYWYRQLPEEGLKFMVYLQKENIIDESGMPKERFSAEFPKEGPSILRIQQVVRGDSAAYFCASSPGRGPAEQYFGPGTRLTVT.

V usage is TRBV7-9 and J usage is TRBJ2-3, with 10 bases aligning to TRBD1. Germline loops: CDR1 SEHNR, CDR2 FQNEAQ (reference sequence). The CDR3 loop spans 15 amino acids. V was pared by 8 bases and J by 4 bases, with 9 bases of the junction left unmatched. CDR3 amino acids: CASGYRTGGADTQYF. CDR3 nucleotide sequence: TGTGCCAGCGGCTATCGGACAGGGGGGGCAGATACGCAGTATTTT.

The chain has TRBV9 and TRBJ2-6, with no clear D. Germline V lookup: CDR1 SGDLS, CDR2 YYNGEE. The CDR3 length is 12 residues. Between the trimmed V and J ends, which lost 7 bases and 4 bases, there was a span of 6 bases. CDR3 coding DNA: TGTGCCAGCGTATCGGGGGCCAACGTCCTGACTTTC. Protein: CASVSGANVLTF. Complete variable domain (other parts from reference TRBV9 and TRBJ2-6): DSGVTQTPKHLITATGQRVTLRCSPRSGDLSVYWYQQSLDQGLQFLIQYYNGEERAKGNILERFSAQQFPDLHSELNLSSLELGDSALYFCASVSGANVLTFGAGSRLTVL.

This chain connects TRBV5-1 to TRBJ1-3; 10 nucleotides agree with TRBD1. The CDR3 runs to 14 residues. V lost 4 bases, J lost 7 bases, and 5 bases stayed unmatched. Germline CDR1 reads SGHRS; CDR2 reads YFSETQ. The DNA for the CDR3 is TGCGCCAGCAGCGAGGGACAGGGGATCAACACCATATATTTT. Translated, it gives CASSEGQGINTIYF.

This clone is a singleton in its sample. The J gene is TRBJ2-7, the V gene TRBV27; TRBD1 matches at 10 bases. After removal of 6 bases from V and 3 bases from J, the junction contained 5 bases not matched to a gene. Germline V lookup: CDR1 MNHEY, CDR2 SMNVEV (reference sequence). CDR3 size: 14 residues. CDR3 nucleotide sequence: TGTGCCAGCAGCCCCGGGACAGGGGTCTACGAGCAGTACTTC. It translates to CASSPGTGVYEQYF.

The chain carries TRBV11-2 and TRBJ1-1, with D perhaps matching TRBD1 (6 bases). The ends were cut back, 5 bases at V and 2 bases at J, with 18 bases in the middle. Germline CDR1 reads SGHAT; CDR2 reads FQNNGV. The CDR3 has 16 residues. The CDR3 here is CASSPRAGQINTEAFF. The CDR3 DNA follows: TGTGCCAGCAGCCCTCGAGCGGGACAAATTAACACTGAAGCTTTCTTT.

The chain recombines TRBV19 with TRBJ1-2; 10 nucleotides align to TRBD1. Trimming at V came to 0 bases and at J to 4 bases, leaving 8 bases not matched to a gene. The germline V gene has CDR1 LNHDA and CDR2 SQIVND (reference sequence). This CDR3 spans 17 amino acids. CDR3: CASSIDFDRGRFYGYTF. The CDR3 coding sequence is TGTGCCAGTAGTATAGATTTCGACAGGGGGCGCTTCTATGGCTACACCTTC.

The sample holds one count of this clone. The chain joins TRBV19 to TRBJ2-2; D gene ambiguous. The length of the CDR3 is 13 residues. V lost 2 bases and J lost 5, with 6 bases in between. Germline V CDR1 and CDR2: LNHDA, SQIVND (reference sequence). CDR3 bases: TGTGCCAGTAGTATATTACTAACCGGGGAGCTGTTTTTT. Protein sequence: CASSILLTGELFF.

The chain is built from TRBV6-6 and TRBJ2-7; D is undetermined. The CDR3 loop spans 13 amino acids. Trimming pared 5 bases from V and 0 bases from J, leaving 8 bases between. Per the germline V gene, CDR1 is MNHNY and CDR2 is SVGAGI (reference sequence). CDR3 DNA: TGTGCCAGCAGTGAGGTCAACTCCTACGAGCAGTACTTC. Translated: CASSEVNSYEQYF.

CDR3 sequence reads: CASSDEGRGTEAFF. DNA of the CDR3: TGCGCCAGCAGTGATGAAGGGCGAGGGACTGAAGCTTTCTTT. V is TRBV10-1 and J is TRBJ1-1; D is unresolved. Trimming left V 3 bases short and J 5 bases short, with 13 bases between. This CDR3 is built from 14 residues. The germline gives CDR1 WNHNN, CDR2 SYGVQD (reference sequence).

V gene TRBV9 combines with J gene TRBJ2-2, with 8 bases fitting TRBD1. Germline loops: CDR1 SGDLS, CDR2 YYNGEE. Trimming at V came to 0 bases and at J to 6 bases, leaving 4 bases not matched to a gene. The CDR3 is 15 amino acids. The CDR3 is CASSVGTGWAGELFF. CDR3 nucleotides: TGTGCCAGCAGCGTAGGGACAGGGTGGGCCGGGGAGCTGTTTTTT.

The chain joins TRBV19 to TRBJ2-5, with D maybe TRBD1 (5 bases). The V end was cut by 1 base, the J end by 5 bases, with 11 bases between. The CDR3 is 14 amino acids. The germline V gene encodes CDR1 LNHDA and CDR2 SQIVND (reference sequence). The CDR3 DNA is TGTGCCAGTAGTATAGCTGCAGGGCTGGAGACCCAGTACTTC. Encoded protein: CASSIAAGLETQYF.

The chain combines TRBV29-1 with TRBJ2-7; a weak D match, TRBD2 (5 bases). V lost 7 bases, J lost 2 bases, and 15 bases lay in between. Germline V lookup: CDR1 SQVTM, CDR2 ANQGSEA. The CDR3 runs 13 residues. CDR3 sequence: CSATQDSPYEQYF. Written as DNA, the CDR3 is TGCAGCGCTACCCAGGACTCACCCTACGAGCAGTACTTC.

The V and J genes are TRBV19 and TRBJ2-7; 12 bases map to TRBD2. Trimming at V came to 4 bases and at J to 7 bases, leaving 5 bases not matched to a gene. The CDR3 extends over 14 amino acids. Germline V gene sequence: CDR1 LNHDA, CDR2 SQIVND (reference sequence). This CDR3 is CASSTTSGSSEQYF. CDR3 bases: TGTGCCAGTAGTACGACTAGCGGGAGCTCGGAGCAGTACTTC. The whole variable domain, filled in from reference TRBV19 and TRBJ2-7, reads DGGITQSPKYLFRKEGQNVTLSCEQNLNHDAMYWYRQDPGQGLRLIYYSQIVNDFQKGDIAEGYSVSREKKESFPLTVTSAQKNPTAFYLCASSTTSGSSEQYFGPGTRLTVT.

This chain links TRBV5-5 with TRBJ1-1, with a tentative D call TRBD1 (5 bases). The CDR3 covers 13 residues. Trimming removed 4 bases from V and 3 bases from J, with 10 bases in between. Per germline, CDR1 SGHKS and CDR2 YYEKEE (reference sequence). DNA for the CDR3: TGTGCCAGCAGCGGTGGGGGGTACACTGAAGCTTTCTTT. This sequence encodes CASSGGGYTEAFF.

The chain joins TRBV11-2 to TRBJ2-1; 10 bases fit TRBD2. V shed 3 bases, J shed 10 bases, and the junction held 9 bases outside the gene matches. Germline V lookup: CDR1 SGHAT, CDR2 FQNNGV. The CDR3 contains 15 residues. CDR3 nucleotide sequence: TGTGCCAGCAGCTTTCTGGCTAGCGGGAGAAGGGAGCAGTTCTTC. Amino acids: CASSFLASGRREQFF.